The clone carrying this TCR beta chain was recorded many times. The data are from a study of T cells in Graves' hyperthyroidism and ophthalmopathy. At the level of the study: Peripheral blood was secured at the point of initial diagnosis, before any treatment.

V was trimmed by 2 bases and J by 6 bases, leaving 8 bases between them. CDR1 and CDR2 (germline): SGHTA, FQGTGA. The CDR3 runs 13 residues. There were TCR beta CDR3 regions amplified from RNA transcripts. In the first-round RT-PCR of the TCR CDR3, the HTBI primer set was used. TCRdb called the multiplex PCR reads again in MiXCR, with one record for every CDR3 protein. The sample comprises hundreds of thousands of distinct CDR3 sequences, 15% to 20% of which are singletons, and about half rests with the top ten. Sequencing used blood. V gene TRBV7-3 combines with J gene TRBJ2-1; D not resolved. The receptor comes from a man in his forties or fifties with Graves' ophthalmopathy. The chain's CDR3 is CASSLDGPNEQFF. CDR3 bases: TGTGCCAGCAGCTTAGACGGCCCCAATGAGCAGTTCTTC.